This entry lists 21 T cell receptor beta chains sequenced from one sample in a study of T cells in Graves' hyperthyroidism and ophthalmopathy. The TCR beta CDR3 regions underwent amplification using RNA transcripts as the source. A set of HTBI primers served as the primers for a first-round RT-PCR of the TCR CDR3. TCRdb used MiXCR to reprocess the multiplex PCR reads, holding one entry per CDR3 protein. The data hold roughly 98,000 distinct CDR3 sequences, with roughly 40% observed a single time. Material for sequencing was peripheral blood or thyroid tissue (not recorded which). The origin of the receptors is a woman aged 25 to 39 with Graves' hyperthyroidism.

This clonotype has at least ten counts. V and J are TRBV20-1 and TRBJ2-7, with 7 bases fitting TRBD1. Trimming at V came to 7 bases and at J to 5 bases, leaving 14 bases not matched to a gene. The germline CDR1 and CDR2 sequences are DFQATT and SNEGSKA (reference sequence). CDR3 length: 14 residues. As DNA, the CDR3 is TGCAGTGTCCCATTCAGGACAGGTAGTCACGAGCAGTACTTC. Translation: CSVPFRTGSHEQYF.

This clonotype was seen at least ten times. The CDR3 sequence: CASSAGQGRNTEAFF. CDR3 DNA: TGTGCCAGCAGCGCAGGACAGGGTAGGAACACTGAAGCTTTCTTT. The chain employs TRBV9 and TRBJ1-1, with TRBD1 identical over 8 bases. Germline V gene sequence: CDR1 SGDLS, CDR2 YYNGEE. The CDR3 covers 15 residues. V shed 3 bases and J 1 base; nucleotides not matched to a gene: 5. Together with reference TRBV9 and TRBJ1-1, the CDR3 gives the full variable domain: DSGVTQTPKHLITATGQRVTLRCSPRSGDLSVYWYQQSLDQGLQFLIQYYNGEERAKGNILERFSAQQFPDLHSELNLSSLELGDSALYFCASSAGQGRNTEAFFGQGTRLTVV.

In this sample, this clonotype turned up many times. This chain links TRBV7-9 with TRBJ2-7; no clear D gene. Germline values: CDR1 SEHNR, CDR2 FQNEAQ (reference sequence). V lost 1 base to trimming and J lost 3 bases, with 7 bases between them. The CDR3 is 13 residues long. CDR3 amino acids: CASSLVGDYEQYF. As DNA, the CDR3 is TGTGCCAGCAGCTTAGTTGGTGACTACGAGCAGTACTTC.

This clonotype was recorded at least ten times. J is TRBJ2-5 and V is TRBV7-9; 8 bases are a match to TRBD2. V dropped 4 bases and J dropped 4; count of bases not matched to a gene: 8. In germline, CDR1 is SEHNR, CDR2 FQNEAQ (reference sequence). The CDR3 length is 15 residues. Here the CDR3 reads CASSSNPTSGETQYF. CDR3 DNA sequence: TGTGCCAGCAGCTCGAATCCTACTAGCGGAGAGACCCAGTACTTC.

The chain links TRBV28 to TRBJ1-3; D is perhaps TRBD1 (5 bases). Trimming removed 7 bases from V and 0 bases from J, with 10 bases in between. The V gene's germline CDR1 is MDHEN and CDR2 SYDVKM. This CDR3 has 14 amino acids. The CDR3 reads CASIDSRSGNTIYF. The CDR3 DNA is TGTGCCAGCATTGACAGTCGCTCTGGAAACACCATATATTTT.

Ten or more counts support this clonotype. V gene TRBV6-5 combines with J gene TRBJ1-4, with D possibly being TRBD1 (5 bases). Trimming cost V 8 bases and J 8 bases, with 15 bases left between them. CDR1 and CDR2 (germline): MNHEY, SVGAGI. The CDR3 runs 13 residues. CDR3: CASDTGRLEKLFF. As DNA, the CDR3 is TGTGCCAGCGACACAGGAAGGCTCGAAAAACTGTTTTTT.

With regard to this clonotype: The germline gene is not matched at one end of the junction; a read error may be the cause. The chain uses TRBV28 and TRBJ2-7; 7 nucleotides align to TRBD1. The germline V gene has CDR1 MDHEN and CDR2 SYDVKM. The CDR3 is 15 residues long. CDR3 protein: CASSRGDRDFYKQYF. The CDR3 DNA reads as TGTGCCAGCAGCCGAGGTGACAGGGATTTCTACAAGCAGTACTTC.

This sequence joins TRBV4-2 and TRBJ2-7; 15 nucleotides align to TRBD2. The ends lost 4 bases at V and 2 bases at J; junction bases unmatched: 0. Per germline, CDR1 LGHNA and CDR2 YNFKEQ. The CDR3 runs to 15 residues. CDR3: CASSRTSGRAYEQYF. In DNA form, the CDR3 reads TGTGCCAGCAGCCGGACTAGCGGGAGGGCCTACGAGCAGTACTTC.

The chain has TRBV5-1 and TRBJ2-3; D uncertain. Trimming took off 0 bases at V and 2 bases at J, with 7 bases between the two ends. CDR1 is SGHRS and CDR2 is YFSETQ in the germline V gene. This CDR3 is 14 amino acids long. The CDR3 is CASSLERTTDTQYF. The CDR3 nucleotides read TGCGCCAGCAGCTTGGAAAGGACCACAGATACGCAGTATTTT.

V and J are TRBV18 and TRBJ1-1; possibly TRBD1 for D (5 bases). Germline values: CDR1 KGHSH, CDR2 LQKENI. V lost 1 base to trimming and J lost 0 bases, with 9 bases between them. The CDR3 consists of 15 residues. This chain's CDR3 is CASSPRGSLNTEAFF. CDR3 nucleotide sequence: TGTGCCAGCTCACCACGGGGGTCCCTGAACACTGAAGCTTTCTTT.

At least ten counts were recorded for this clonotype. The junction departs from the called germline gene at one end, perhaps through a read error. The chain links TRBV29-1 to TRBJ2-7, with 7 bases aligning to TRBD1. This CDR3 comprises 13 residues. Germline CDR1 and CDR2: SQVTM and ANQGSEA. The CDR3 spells CSVETGRTYQQYF. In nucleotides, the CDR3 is TGCAGCGTTGAGACAGGGAGAACCTACCAGCAGTACTTC.

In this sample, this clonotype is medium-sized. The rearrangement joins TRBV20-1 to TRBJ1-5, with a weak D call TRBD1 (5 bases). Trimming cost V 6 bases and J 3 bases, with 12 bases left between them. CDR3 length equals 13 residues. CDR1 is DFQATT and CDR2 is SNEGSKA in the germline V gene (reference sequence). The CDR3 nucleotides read TGCAGTGCATCGCGGGACTTCAATCAGCCCCAGCATTTT. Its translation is CSASRDFNQPQHF.

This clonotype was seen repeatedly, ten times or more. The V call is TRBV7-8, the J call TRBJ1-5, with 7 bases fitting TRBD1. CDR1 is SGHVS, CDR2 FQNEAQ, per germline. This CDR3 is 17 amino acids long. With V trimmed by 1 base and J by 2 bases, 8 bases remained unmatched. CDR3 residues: CASSLVPQGGGNQPQHF. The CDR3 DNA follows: TGTGCCAGCAGCTTAGTCCCGCAGGGGGGCGGCAATCAGCCCCAGCATTTT. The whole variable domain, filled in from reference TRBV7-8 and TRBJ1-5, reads GAGVSQSPRYKVAKRGQDVALRCDPISGHVSLFWYQQALGQGPEFLTYFQNEAQLDKSGLPSDRFFAERPEGSVSTLKIQRTQQEDSAVYLCASSLVPQGGGNQPQHFGDGTRLSIL.

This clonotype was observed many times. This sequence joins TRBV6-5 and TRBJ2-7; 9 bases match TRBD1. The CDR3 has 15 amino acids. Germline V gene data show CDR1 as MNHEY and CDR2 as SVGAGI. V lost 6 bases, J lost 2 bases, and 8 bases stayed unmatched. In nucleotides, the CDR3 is TGTGCCAGCAGAGACCCGGGACAGGGAACCTACGAGCAGTACTTC. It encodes CASRDPGQGTYEQYF.

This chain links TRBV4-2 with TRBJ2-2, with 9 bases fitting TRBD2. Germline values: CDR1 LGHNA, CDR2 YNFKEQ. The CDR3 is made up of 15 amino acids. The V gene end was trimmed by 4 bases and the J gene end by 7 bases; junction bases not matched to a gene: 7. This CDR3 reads CASSLGASGDGELFF. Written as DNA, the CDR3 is TGTGCCAGCAGCCTGGGGGCTAGCGGGGACGGGGAGCTGTTTTTT.

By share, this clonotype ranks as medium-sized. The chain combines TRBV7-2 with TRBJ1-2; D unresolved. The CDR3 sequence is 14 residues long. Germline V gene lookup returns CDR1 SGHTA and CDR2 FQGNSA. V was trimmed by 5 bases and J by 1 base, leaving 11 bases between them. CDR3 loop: CASSPGRVNYGYTF. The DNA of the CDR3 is TGTGCCAGCAGCCCTGGTCGGGTTAACTATGGCTACACCTTC.

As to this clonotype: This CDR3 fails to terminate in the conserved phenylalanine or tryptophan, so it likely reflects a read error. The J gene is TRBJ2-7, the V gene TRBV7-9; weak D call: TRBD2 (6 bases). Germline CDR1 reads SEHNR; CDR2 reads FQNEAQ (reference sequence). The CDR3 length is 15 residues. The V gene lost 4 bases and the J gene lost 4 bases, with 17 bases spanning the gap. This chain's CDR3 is CASSSNQEGRYEQYL. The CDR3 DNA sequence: TGTGCCAGCAGCTCGAATCAGGAGGGCCGATACGAGCAGTACCTC.

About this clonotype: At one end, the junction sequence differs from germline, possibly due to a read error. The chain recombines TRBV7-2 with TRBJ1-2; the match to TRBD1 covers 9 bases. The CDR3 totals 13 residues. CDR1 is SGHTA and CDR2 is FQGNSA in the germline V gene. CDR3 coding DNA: TGTACCAGCAGCTCAAGACAGGGGGGTGGCTACGCCTTC. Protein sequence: CTSSSRQGGGYAF.

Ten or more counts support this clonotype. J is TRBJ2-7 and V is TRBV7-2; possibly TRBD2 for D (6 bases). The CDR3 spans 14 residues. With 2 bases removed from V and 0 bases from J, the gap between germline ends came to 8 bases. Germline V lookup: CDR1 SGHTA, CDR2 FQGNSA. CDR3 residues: CASSLMRDSYEQYF. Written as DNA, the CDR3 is TGTGCCAGCAGCTTAATGCGGGACTCCTACGAGCAGTACTTC.

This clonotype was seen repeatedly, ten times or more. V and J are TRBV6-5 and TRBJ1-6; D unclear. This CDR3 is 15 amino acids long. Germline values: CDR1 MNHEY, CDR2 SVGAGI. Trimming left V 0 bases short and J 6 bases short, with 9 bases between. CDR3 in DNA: TGTGCCAGCAGTTACTCGGTGGGAAGTAATTCACCCCTCCACTTT. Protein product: CASSYSVGSNSPLHF.

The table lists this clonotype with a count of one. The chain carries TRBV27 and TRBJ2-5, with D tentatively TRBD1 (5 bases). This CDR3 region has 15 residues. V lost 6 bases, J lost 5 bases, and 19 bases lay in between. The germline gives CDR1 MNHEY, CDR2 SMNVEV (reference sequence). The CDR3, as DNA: TGTGCCAGCAGCCAAGAAGGGGCCCGGTGGGAGACCCAGTACTTC. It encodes CASSQEGARWETQYF.